One and the same sample provided the 16 T cell receptor beta chains below, sequenced in a study of T cell responses to AZD1222 COVID-19 vaccine. The data were produced by immunoSEQ multiplex PCR, yet TCRdb's version contains in-frame clones alone and is incomplete. The sample has 180,000 or so clones, approximately 95% seen once. Sequences were derived from peripheral blood, sampled on day 0 of AZD1222 vaccination. Receptor source: an adult in good health.

The J gene is TRBJ2-1, the V gene TRBV12-3 or TRBV12-4, with a tentative D call TRBD1 (5 bases). V was trimmed by 6 bases and J by 4 bases, leaving 10 bases between them. This CDR3 region has 13 residues. The CDR3: CASRAQGYNEQFF. Written as DNA, the CDR3 is TGTGCCAGCAGGGCGCAGGGTTACAATGAGCAGTTCTTC.

The chain uses TRBV10-2 and TRBJ1-6; D ambiguous. This CDR3 is 15 amino acids long. Germline lookup yields CDR1 WSHSY and CDR2 SAAADI. The V end lost 7 bases, the J end lost 6 bases, and 16 bases lay between the germline ends. CDR3 sequence: CASKAQETPNSPLHF. Here the CDR3 DNA reads TGCGCCAGCAAAGCACAAGAAACACCTAATTCACCCCTCCACTTT.

This chain uses TRBV5-1 with TRBJ1-2; 9 nucleotides align to TRBD1. With V trimmed by 7 bases and J by 4 bases, 2 bases remained unmatched. Germline CDR1 SGHRS, CDR2 YFSETQ. The CDR3 totals 12 residues. CDR3 sequence (DNA): TGCGCCAGCCTACAGGGGGCCTATGGCTACACCTTC. Its protein product is CASLQGAYGYTF. Drawing the rest from reference TRBV5-1 and TRBJ1-2, the complete variable domain is KAGVTQTPRYLIKTRGQQVTLSCSPISGHRSVSWYQQTPGQGLQFLFEYFSETQRNKGNFPGRFSGRQFSNSRSEMNVSTLELGDSALYLCASLQGAYGYTFGSGTRLTVV.

This sequence joins TRBV6-5 and TRBJ1-6, with a possible D match to TRBD1 (6 bases). The CDR3 totals 14 residues. Deletions cut 6 bases from V and 7 bases from J, with 13 bases between. Germline lookup yields CDR1 MNHEY and CDR2 SVGAGI. The CDR3 reads CASRGTPRNSPLHF. The CDR3 nucleotides read TGTGCCAGCAGGGGGACACCTAGAAATTCACCCCTCCACTTT.

The CDR3 DNA reads TGCGCCAGCAGCCTAAGGGACAGCCATGGCTACACCTTC. It is translated as CASSLRDSHGYTF. V usage is TRBV4-1 and J usage is TRBJ1-2, with 7 bases identical to TRBD1. V gave up 4 bases and J gave up 6 bases; unmatched junction bases: 5. CDR1 is MGHRA, CDR2 YSYEKL, per germline. The CDR3 spans 13 residues.

This clone has just a few counts. The chain links TRBV28 to TRBJ1-2; the D is unclear. CDR1 MDHEN and CDR2 SYDVKM come from the germline V gene. V was clipped by 4 bases and J by 4 bases, with 31 bases between them. The CDR3 has 20 amino acids. The CDR3 here is CASSSPILGRSPSKVYGYTF. The CDR3 DNA sequence: TGTGCCAGCAGTTCCCCGATTCTAGGACGCAGCCCCTCGAAGGTCTATGGCTACACCTTC.

The chain joins TRBV12-5 to TRBJ2-2; no firm D call. Trimming stripped 3 bases from V and 11 bases from J, with 7 bases between. This CDR3 spans 11 amino acids. From germline, CDR1 is LGHNT and CDR2 FRNRAP. The CDR3 protein is CASGLFGELFF. The CDR3 nucleotides read TGTGCTAGTGGTTTATTCGGAGAGCTGTTTTTT.

The CDR3, as DNA: TGTGCCAGCAGTTACTTAATCTACACCGGGGAGCTGTTTTTT. It encodes CASSYLIYTGELFF. The rearrangement joins TRBV6-5 to TRBJ2-2; D is uncertain. Germline loops: CDR1 MNHEY, CDR2 SVGAGI. V lost 1 base, J lost 3 bases, and 6 bases lay in between. CDR3 size: 14 residues.

The V and J genes are TRBV3-1 (or the pseudogene TRBV3-2) and TRBJ2-7; 8 positions agree with TRBD2. The CDR3 has 17 amino acids. V lost 4 bases, J lost 10 bases, and 21 bases stayed unmatched. Germline-derived CDR1 and CDR2 are LGHDT and YNNKEL (reference sequence). In DNA form, the CDR3 reads TGTGCCAGCAGCCCCGGGGGGGGGAAAGCGGGCCACATTGTACAGTACTTC. Its protein is CASSPGGGKAGHIVQYF.

The gene calls are TRBV5-6 and TRBJ1-2; D not resolved. There are 13 residues in the CDR3. Per the germline V gene, CDR1 is SGHDT and CDR2 is YYEEEE. Trimming took 5 bases from V and 13 from J, leaving 21 bases between them. The CDR3 region is CASSLVMASGSTF. The DNA for the CDR3 is TGTGCCAGCAGTCTAGTCATGGCTTCTGGGTCCACCTTC.

The chain employs TRBV10-2 and TRBJ1-5; D may be TRBD1 (6 bases). V lost 8 bases and J lost 3, with 14 bases in between. The CDR3 length is 14 residues. Per germline, CDR1 WSHSY and CDR2 SAAADI. CDR3 sequence reads: CASRLGQLNQPQHF. The CDR3 DNA follows: TGCGCCAGCCGACTAGGACAGCTCAATCAGCCCCAGCATTTT.

The rearrangement joins TRBV7-6 to TRBJ1-1, with a weak D call TRBD1 (5 bases). The germline V gene has CDR1 SGHVS and CDR2 FNYEAQ. The CDR3 loop spans 11 amino acids. Trimming shortened V by 11 bases and J by 0 bases, and 7 bases separated the two germline ends. The CDR3 DNA sequence: TGTGCCGGAGGGGTGAACACTGAAGCTTTCTTT. This sequence encodes CAGGVNTEAFF.

This clone was counted once. This chain uses TRBV4-2 with TRBJ1-6; 7 bases fit TRBD1. Germline assignment: CDR1 LGHNA and CDR2 YNFKEQ. The CDR3 is 13 amino acids. With V trimmed by 6 bases and J by 8 bases, 4 bases remained unmatched. CDR3 protein: CASRTGVHSPLHF. Written as DNA, the CDR3 is TGTGCCAGCAGAACAGGGGTCCATTCACCCCTCCACTTT.

The chain recombines TRBV11-2 with TRBJ2-7; weak D call: TRBD1 (5 bases). V was trimmed by 5 bases and J by 2 bases, leaving 10 bases between them. The germline CDR1 and CDR2 sequences are SGHAT and FQNNGV. The length of the CDR3 is 13 residues. CDR3 in amino acids: CASSPGHAYEQYF. In DNA, the CDR3 is TGTGCCAGCAGCCCAGGACATGCCTACGAGCAGTACTTC.

V is TRBV3-1 (or the pseudogene TRBV3-2) and J is TRBJ1-1; D remains ambiguous. This CDR3 is 13 amino acids long. Germline loops: CDR1 LGHDT, CDR2 YNNKEL (reference sequence). Trimming shortened V by 5 bases and J by 6 bases, and 13 bases separated the two germline ends. The CDR3 is CASSSSSSAEAFF. The CDR3 DNA sequence: TGTGCCAGCAGCTCTTCCAGTTCAGCTGAAGCTTTCTTT.

This clone appeared a single time. The chain employs TRBV10-2 and TRBJ1-2, with 8 bases matching TRBD1. Germline CDR1 WSHSY, CDR2 SAAADI. The length of the CDR3 is 14 residues. J gave up 11 bases and V 3 bases, and 11 bases lay outside the gene matches. The CDR3 sequence is CASSETGTGDRYTF. The CDR3 DNA is TGCGCCAGCAGTGAAACCGGGACAGGTGATCGGTACACCTTC.